The text below deals with one TCR beta chain. Trimming cost V 4 bases and J 9 bases, with 13 bases left between them. Germline CDR1 SGHTA, CDR2 FQGTGA. CDR3 length: 14 residues. The data are from a study of blood T cell repertoires in COVID-19. The repertoire was sequenced with immunoSEQ multiplex PCR; TCRdb's copy has only in-frame clones and lacks some. The table includes some 87,000 clones, about 80% detected once. The specimen was peripheral blood. The sequence was collected from a human donor in a cohort sampled during active COVID-19. The rearrangement joins TRBV7-3 to TRBJ1-6; weak D call: TRBD1 (5 bases). The CDR3 sequence is CASSSGLGGSPLHF. The DNA of the CDR3 is TGTGCCAGCAGCTCTGGATTGGGGGGTTCACCCCTCCACTTT.